This T cell receptor beta chain was recovered during a study of monozygotic twins with inflammatory bowel disease. This CDR3 comprises 17 residues. Whole-study findings and limits: Healthy co-twins exceeded IBD patients in TCRbeta diversity as measured by inverse Simpson.

As for this clonotype: What it recognizes is unknown.

TCRdb derives one entry per CDR3 protein from the 5' RACE reads, leaving out DNA. Recorded for this sample: over 150,000 distinct CDR3 sequences. The source material was blood. The V and J genes are TRBV5-7 and TRBJ1-1. TRBV5-7 carries the ORF label, with uncertain function. This TCR was recovered from a human donor with ulcerative colitis or Crohn's disease, or a healthy co-twin of an affected twin (not recorded which). CDR3 sequence reads: CASSLGGHRVMNTEAFF.